This T cell receptor beta chain came from a study of shared clonotypes between healthy human individuals. Findings and limits, study-wide: Clonotype sharing across a few donors was observed for around 5% of naive CD4 clonotypes. Enrolling few donors narrowed the genetic and exposure-history diversity that was represented.

This clone was counted a single time. Its antigen remains unidentified. Each PCR replicate from the sorted subsets contained 150 to 200 ng DNA, which is about 30,000 T cell genomes. Some clones are missing from TCRdb's copy, which holds only in-frame ones; the method was immunoSEQ multiplex PCR. The table shows about 2 million clones, with around 95% occurring only once. The CDR3 consists of 12 residues. Germline lookup yields CDR1 KGHSH and CDR2 LQKENI. Trimming pared 2 bases from V and 7 bases from J, leaving 9 bases between. The material sequenced was naive CD4+ T cells sorted from blood. The sample's subset: CD45RA+ positively selected. This sequence joins TRBV18 and TRBJ2-7; D is uncertain. The sequence was collected from a young man in good health. The CDR3, as DNA: TGTGCCAGCTCACCAGGGGTCTTGGAGCAGTACTTC. It is translated as CASSPGVLEQYF.